This T cell receptor beta chain stems from a study of cytomegalovirus exposure and HLA in healthy donors. The CDR3 contains 16 residues. Per the germline V gene, CDR1 is LNHDA and CDR2 is SQIVND (reference sequence). Study-level results: Immune exposure information comprised only CMV serostatus. A classifier reportedly called cytomegalovirus status with high sensitivity and specificity.

A remark on this clone: Its antigen is not identified. The junction departs from germline at one end; a sequencing error may be responsible. The sample carries other DNA sequences with the same CDR3.

The PCR contained 60 Vbeta and 13 Jbeta primers. Produced via immunoSEQ multiplex PCR; TCRdb's table is partial and in-frame only. This table holds roughly 250,000 clones, approximately 84% found once. The V and J genes are TRBV19 and TRBJ1-2, with 8 bases lining up with TRBD1. The sequenced sample consisted of PBMCs. The source is a woman in her thirties or forties in good health and CMV-seropositive. CDR3 in amino acids: CASSTPGQGANYGYTF. CDR3 nucleotide sequence: TGTGCTAGTAGTACCCCTGGACAGGGCGCTAACTATGGCTACACCTTC.